These 13 T cell receptor beta chains came from one sample sequenced in a study of early T cells in non-severe SARS-CoV-2 infection. One entry per CDR3 protein, called by TCRdb with MiXCR from the 5' RACE reads. The data show 35,000 or so distinct CDR3 sequences, with 5% seen just once and 13% to 15% held by the top ten. Sequencing was performed on whole blood. Receptors were obtained from an adult who was a healthcare worker with PCR-confirmed SARS-CoV-2 infection or an uninfected control (not recorded which).

This clonotype came up many times. V is TRBV19 and J is TRBJ1-2, with 9 bases fitting TRBD1. The CDR3 totals 17 residues. After removal of 6 bases from V and 2 bases from J, the junction contained 13 bases not matched to a gene. Germline V CDR1 and CDR2: LNHDA, SQIVND (reference sequence). CDR3 residues: CASSNIPRTGVNYGYTF. CDR3 in DNA: TGTGCCAGTAGCAACATACCACGGACAGGGGTAAACTATGGCTACACCTTC.

This clonotype was seen many times. The V gene is TRBV29-1, the J gene TRBJ2-2; D is uncertain. This CDR3 contains 15 residues. Per germline, CDR1 SQVTM and CDR2 ANQGSEA. V lost 0 bases to trimming and J lost 6 bases, with 14 bases between them. CDR3 DNA: TGCAGCGTTGAAGATCCGGTAGGGTCGGCCGGGGAGCTGTTTTTT. This gives the protein CSVEDPVGSAGELFF.

The sample holds many counts of this clonotype. CDR3 coding DNA: TGTGCCAGCAGTTCAGTCAGAGGTGGCACAGATACGCAGTATTTT. Its protein is CASSSVRGGTDTQYF. The chain combines TRBV7-9 with TRBJ2-3; the D is unclear. Germline-derived CDR1 and CDR2 are SEHNR and FQNEAQ (reference sequence). The CDR3 contains 15 residues. V was shortened by 6 bases and J by 1 base, with 14 bases between the two germline ends.

This clonotype occurred a few times. The V and J genes are TRBV6-1 and TRBJ2-1; D is unresolved. V was shortened by 7 bases and J by 9 bases, with 16 bases between the two germline ends. This CDR3 is 13 amino acids long. The V gene's germline CDR1 is MNHNS and CDR2 SASEGT. The CDR3 region is CASTLTERTEQFF. The CDR3 DNA reads as TGTGCCAGCACTTTAACAGAACGGACTGAGCAGTTCTTC.

At least ten counts were recorded for this clonotype. The chain has TRBV12-3 or TRBV12-4 and TRBJ1-2; 10 bases align to TRBD1. The CDR3 runs to 14 residues. V was clipped by 4 bases and J by 8 bases; unmatched bases: 7. The DNA for the CDR3 is TGTGCCAGCAGTTCGACAGGGGGCGCGAGGGGCTACACCTTC. Encoded protein: CASSSTGGARGYTF.

This clonotype was seen a handful of times. This rearrangement joins TRBV3-1 to TRBJ1-2; D is unclear. With 1 base removed from V and 2 bases from J, the gap between germline ends came to 11 bases. Germline CDR1 LGHDT, CDR2 YNNKEL (reference sequence). The CDR3 covers 15 residues. CDR3 sequence (DNA): TGTGCCAGCAGCCAAGGGTTGGCTGCAAACTATGGCTACACCTTC. Translation: CASSQGLAANYGYTF. Full variable domain (outside the CDR3, taken from reference TRBV3-1 and TRBJ1-2): DTAVSQTPKYLVTQMGNDKSIKCEQNLGHDTMYWYKQDSKKFLKIMFSYNNKELIINETVPNRFSPKSPDKAHLNLHINSLELGDSAVYFCASSQGLAANYGYTFGSGTRLTVV.

This chain links TRBV28 with TRBJ2-5; D may correspond to TRBD1 or TRBD2 (5 bases each). The CDR3 has 16 residues. Germline V gene data show CDR1 as MDHEN and CDR2 as SYDVKM. Trimming pared 4 bases from V and 3 bases from J, leaving 18 bases between. The CDR3 sequence is CASSWGSGPTKETQYF. In nucleotides, the CDR3 is TGTGCCAGCAGTTGGGGGTCGGGCCCCACCAAAGAGACCCAGTACTTC.

In this sample, this clonotype turned up many times. The genes are TRBV6-1 and TRBJ1-1; 7 nucleotides match TRBD1. The CDR3 length is 15 residues. The V gene end was trimmed by 1 base and the J gene end by 6 bases; junction bases not matched to a gene: 8. From germline, CDR1 is MNHNS and CDR2 SASEGT. The DNA for the CDR3 is TGTGCCAGCAGTGAAGGGATTCCCGGACAGGCTGAAGCTTTCTTT. Translation gives CASSEGIPGQAEAFF.

This clonotype was seen ten or more times. The rearrangement joins TRBV10-1 to TRBJ2-3; D is perhaps TRBD1 or TRBD2 (5 bases each). V gave up 6 bases and J gave up 3 bases, with 7 bases separating them. Per germline, CDR1 WNHNN and CDR2 SYGVQD (reference sequence). The CDR3 loop spans 12 amino acids. CDR3 in amino acids: CASRGDTDTQYF. DNA for the CDR3: TGCGCCAGCAGGGGGGATACAGATACGCAGTATTTT.

This clonotype has a count of ten or more. In nucleotides, the CDR3 is TGTGCCAGCGATGAGGAGGCGTACAATGAGCAGTTCTTC. Translating it yields CASDEEAYNEQFF. The chain employs TRBV2 and TRBJ2-1; TRBD2 is a possible D gene (5 bases). Germline CDR1 SNHLY, CDR2 FYNNEI. Trimming removed 8 bases at V and 4 bases at J, with 12 bases between. The CDR3 length is 13 residues.

This clonotype was found many times. V usage is TRBV28 and J usage is TRBJ2-5, with 8 positions matching TRBD1. V shed 6 bases, J shed 2 bases, and the junction held 11 bases outside the gene matches. Looked up from germline, CDR1 is MDHEN and CDR2 is SYDVKM. CDR3 length: 16 residues. CDR3 in DNA: TGTGCCAGCAGACCCACCAGGGGGCGGCTACAAGAGACCCAGTACTTC. Translated: CASRPTRGRLQETQYF.

This clonotype was seen a handful of times. The V and J genes are TRBV5-1 and TRBJ2-2, with 7 bases fitting TRBD1. J lost 3 bases, V lost 0 bases, and 2 bases had no gene match. The CDR3 length is 15 residues. Germline CDR1 reads SGHRS; CDR2 reads YFSETQ. The CDR3 reads CASSLVGQYTGELFF. The CDR3 coding sequence is TGCGCCAGCAGCTTGGTGGGACAGTACACCGGGGAGCTGTTTTTT.

This clonotype came up a few times. The chain is built from TRBV6-1 and TRBJ2-7, with 13 positions matching TRBD2. There are 15 residues in the CDR3. CDR1 and CDR2 (germline): MNHNS, SASEGT. Trimming took 6 bases from V and 5 from J; bases not matched to a gene: 7. The CDR3 nucleotides read TGTGCCAGCAGCCCCGGACTAGCGGGGGCCAACGAGCAGTACTTC. This sequence encodes CASSPGLAGANEQYF.